This TCR beta chain stems from a study of human T cells and chemical hapten exposure. The sample holds many counts of this clonotype. Time point described: patch test 1, 2 weeks after DPC sensitization. Noted treatment: therapeutic diphenylcyclopropenone sensitization with weekly scalp DPC. In TCRdb, the RACE reads were re-called with MiXCR into one record per CDR3 protein. The table shows 380,000 or so distinct CDR3 sequences, with nearly 5% occurring only once. The CDR3 is 15 amino acids. CDR1 is MDHEN, CDR2 SYDVKM, per germline. The V segment lost 1 base and the J segment 7 bases; nucleotides outside the gene matches: 6.

V and J are TRBV28 and TRBJ1-5; 8 positions match TRBD1. The TCR was taken from a woman aged 50 to 60 with alopecia areata. Some clones in this sample may be carry-over from other donors' samples. The sample was whole blood, taken in connection with sensitization to the hapten diphenylcyclopropenone (DPC). The CDR3 bases are TGTGCCAGCAGTTTATTTGGACAGGGAGGCCAGCCCCAGCATTTT. This gives the protein CASSLFGQGGQPQHF.